A selection of T cell receptor beta chains follows, all from one sample in a study of blood T cell repertoires in COVID-19. Sequencing was performed with immunoSEQ multiplex PCR; in TCRdb, only in-frame clones are kept and a portion is missing. Of approximately 290,000 clones in the sample, about 89% were seen once. Material for sequencing was peripheral blood. All receptors come from a man younger than 40 with acute or convalescent COVID-19. CDR3s include the opening cysteine and the closing phenylalanine or tryptophan. A D gene is named only where the DNA matches it firmly. Clone size is stated in some rows and not others, as once, few, many or a class when expanded.

D	size	J	V	CDR3	DNA
-	-	TRBJ1-1	TRBV7-9	CASSFQVGRGAFF	TGTGCCAGCAGCTTTCAAGTGGGGAGAGGGGCTTTCTTT
-	-	TRBJ2-1	TRBV10-3	CAISFVALGEQFF	TGTGCCATCAGTTTTGTAGCTCTCGGTGAGCAGTTCTTC
-	-	TRBJ1-2	TRBV5-1	CASGPGDLYGYTF	TGCGCCAGCGGCCCAGGGGATTTGTATGGCTACACCTTC
TRBD2	-	TRBJ2-1	TRBV5-1	CASRRNAGVSLSYNEQFF	TGCGCCAGCAGACGGAATGCGGGAGTCAGTTTATCCTACAATGAGCAGTTCTTC
-	-	TRBJ2-5	TRBV19	CASRGWAAETQYF	TGTGCCAGTAGAGGTTGGGCCGCGGAGACCCAGTACTTC
TRBD1	-	TRBJ1-6	TRBV5-4	CASSPDRGSGSPLHF	TGTGCCAGCAGCCCCGACAGGGGGTCGGGTTCACCCCTCCACTTT
-	-	TRBJ1-6	TRBV28	CARKGGNSPLHF	TGTGCCAGAAAGGGAGGAAACTCACCCCTCCACTTT
TRBD2	-	TRBJ2-1	TRBV19	CASSIAGGREQFF	TGTGCCAGTAGTATAGCGGGAGGTCGTGAGCAGTTCTTC
TRBD1	few	TRBJ1-2	TRBV5-4	CASSLGAGGADYGYTF	TGTGCCAGCAGCTTGGGGGCAGGGGGCGCGGACTATGGCTACACCTTC
TRBD2	-	TRBJ2-1	TRBV2	CARSSGRAVNEQFF	TGTGCCCGCTCTAGCGGGAGGGCCGTCAATGAGCAGTTCTTC
TRBD1	few	TRBJ2-1	TRBV7-3	CASSSQGARLFF	TGTGCCAGCAGCTCCCAGGGGGCGAGGCTGTTCTTC
TRBD1	many	TRBJ1-5	TRBV19	CASRDRVDQPQHF	TGTGCCAGTAGGGACAGGGTAGATCAGCCCCAGCATTTT
-	-	TRBJ1-1	TRBV2	CASLNREVNTEAFF	TGTGCCAGCCTTAACCGGGAGGTGAACACTGAAGCTTTCTTT
-	-	TRBJ1-2	TRBV3-1/TRBV3-2	CASSQGGEKWGYTF	TGTGCCAGCAGCCAAGGTGGGGAGAAGTGGGGCTACACCTTC
-	-	TRBJ1-4	TRBV19	CASSPWGTGREKLFF	TGTGCCAGTAGTCCCTGGGGAACAGGGCGCGAAAAACTGTTTTTT
-	-	TRBJ1-2	TRBV9	CASSGGTISPNGYTF	TGTGCCAGCAGCGGGGGGACAATCTCTCCCAATGGCTACACCTTC
-	once	TRBJ1-5	TRBV19	CASMGGTGFYQPQHF	TGTGCCAGTATGGGGGGGACGGGTTTCTATCAGCCCCAGCATTTT
-	-	TRBJ2-7	TRBV7-9	CASSLMSEQYF	TGTGCCAGCAGCTTAATGAGCGAGCAGTACTTC
-	-	TRBJ1-2	TRBV27	CASSSGASPHGYTF	TGTGCCAGTAGTTCAGGGGCATCTCCCCATGGCTACACCTTC
-	-	TRBJ1-5	TRBV7-9	CASSLGGPLKRDQPQHF	TGTGCCAGCAGCTTAGGAGGACCCCTCAAGAGGGATCAGCCCCAGCATTTT
TRBD1	-	TRBJ1-6	TRBV3-1/TRBV3-2	CASTLKGQGKNSPLHF	TGTGCCAGCACCCTAAAGGGACAGGGAAAAAATTCACCCCTCCACTTT
-	once	TRBJ1-2	TRBV28	CASSFSRDYGYTF	TGTGCCAGCAGTTTTAGCAGGGACTATGGCTACACCTTC